This note documents a single T cell receptor beta chain sequence. Its cognate antigen has yet to be identified. Base qualities are not provided; no much larger clone lies one nucleotide away. The cohort was made up of 500 to 850 healthy bone marrow donors. Cohort members were all nominally healthy when sampled, although unrecorded immune exposures were likely present. The donor was CMV seropositive and was included in the group of 250 to 350 seropositive cohort members. A peripheral blood sample was provided by each donor, and peripheral blood mononuclear cells were used for TCR beta sequencing. Genomic DNA extraction from the blood cell samples was performed with the Qiagen DNeasy Blood Extraction Kit. The data derive from a study of cytomegalovirus exposure and HLA in healthy donors (dated by TCRdb to 2015 to 2018). For the study in its entirety: An earlier analysis of approximately 640 of the donors reported roughly 270 Gb of sequence data and roughly 110 million unique TCR beta sequences from 150 million to 200 million T cells. Roughly 310 gigabases of sequencing data and 70 million to 85 million unique TCR sequences were included in an early release covering roughly 600 HLA-typed donors. Of the roughly 400 genotyped donors, 81% fell in the genetic ancestry cluster associated with self-reported Caucasian donors. The study was designed to test whether signatures of past pathogen exposure could be identified by cataloging public T cell receptors. Using immunosequencing, the study profiled T cell repertoires from approximately 700 subjects and related those repertoires to cytomegalovirus serostatus. Along with the roughly 700-subject first cohort, a separate validation cohort of more than 90 different subjects was used. The study combined high-throughput TCR immunosequencing, statistical association of individual TCRs with disease status, and machine learning to predict cytomegalovirus infection status. A later analysis re-examined previously published TCR beta repertoires from over 500 donors and added high-resolution HLA genotyping to investigate patterns of TCR occurrence. In the later analysis, no new phenotypic data were used to find candidate immune exposures; instead, reliance was placed on TCR beta sequences and their occurrence across donors. In an earlier analysis of roughly 540 of the donors, high-throughput TCR beta sequencing was used to judge whether each TCR beta V gene segment behaved as functional or pseudogenic. Alongside the repertoire data, information on donor age, sex, ethnicity and CMV serostatus was compiled. Genome-wide SNP genotypes for about 65% of the roughly 670 donors were used in a later genetic analysis, which treated that subset as a discovery cohort. Every discovery cohort repertoire had been produced on one sequencing platform. HLA typing included class I and class II loci at four-digit resolution. Typing coverage differed by locus: A, B, C, DRB1 and DQB1 were typed in about 620-630 donors, DQA1 in 500 to 550, DPA1 in approximately 610, and DPB1 in just under 490. Because of strong linkage in the cohort, four to six DR-DQ haplotypes were treated as single units for association and clustering. Across some 400 genotyped donors of the cohort, an average of approximately 240,000 unique TCR beta nucleotide sequences per donor were sequenced, and 15% to 20% of those sequences were non-productive. The paper as a whole reports these results and caveats: The sequencing pipeline was judged likely to have produced a cluster of highly shared sequence variants as a technical artifact. In a later analysis, TCR association rates were found to vary across HLA loci, with the most associated TCRs seen for DRB1 alleles and the fewest for HLA-C alleles. Because some donors lacked HLA typing at each locus, the association tests relied only on the typed subset. Because counts were too low, roughly 16 rarely observed V segments, including chromosome 9 orphons, were excluded from the earlier analysis of around 640 of the donors. Several of the top co-occurrence clusters appeared to be linked to parvovirus B19, influenza, CMV and Epstein-Barr virus, according to a later analysis. A later analysis found that HLA-associated TCR beta chains were more clonally expanded and had lower generation probabilities than equally common non-associated chains. While some public TCRs were present in many individuals, most TCR sequences turned up only very rarely across donors. Presence/absence analyses assumed roughly uniform sequencing depth across donors, an assumption that may not hold. Specific HLA alleles were associated with 15,000 to 20,000 TCR beta sequences at a false discovery rate of 0.05 in a later analysis. A later genetic analysis reported fewer N-insertions in productive TCRs among donors in an Asian-associated ancestry cluster than the roughly 700-donor mean. Immune exposure information for the cohort was limited to CMV serostatus. Correlated functional status among segregating V segments might be attributable to linkage disequilibrium, but an unknown experimental factor could not be ruled out. Broadly in line with IMGT annotations, most TCR beta V segments showed up in productive rearrangements about 87% or about 30% of the time in an earlier analysis of about 500 of the donors. The study listed approximately 150 TCR beta chains as associated with cytomegalovirus. Most CMV-associated TCR beta chains appeared to be HLA-restricted in a later analysis, and the HLA associations seemed to be driven largely by CMV exposure. Cytomegalovirus status was reported to be diagnosed by the classifier with high specificity and sensitivity in both the original and validation cohorts. In vitro tests confirmed that a few of the cytomegalovirus-associated TCR beta chains recognize cytomegalovirus antigens. Because the 87-base-pair reads could not distinguish some IMGT-functional V segments, including TRBV6-2 and TRBV6-3, those segments were excluded. It was suggested by the authors that the approach could potentially be generalized to other disease states and immunological phenotypes. A further reported finding was that TCR beta sequences accurately predicted the HLA-A and HLA-B alleles for most subjects in the first cohort. In a later genetic analysis, a missense DCLRE1C variant was associated with V-gene and J-gene trimming of TCR beta chains, and the association was replicated in an independent cohort. When HLA alleles, especially DR and DQ, strongly co-occurred, TCR associations were difficult to assign to individual alleles. This cohort had only TCR beta chains sequenced, and the lack of alpha or paired-chain data limited which features could be detected.

Library creation used the immunoSEQ multiplex PCR assay. For the multiplex PCR, a mixture combining 60 forward primers for TCR Vbeta segments and 13 reverse primers for TCR Jbeta segments was used. A multiplex PCR assay on genomic DNA amplified the CDR3 region of rearranged TCR beta genes. The amplified TCR beta libraries were sequenced on the Illumina HiSeq System as 87-base-pair reads. For the original study's pipeline: Across the 600 to 700 repertoires, a later analysis counted some 80 million unique TCR beta chains, roughly 11 million of which were shared by at least two donors. To remove PCR and sequencing errors, raw reads were error-corrected and collapsed into unique sequences using a nearest-neighbor algorithm that merged closely related sequences. To assign V, D and J gene segments, CDR3 sequences were aligned to IMGT reference sequences. For a sequence to be retained, at least a six-nucleotide match to both a V gene segment and a J gene segment was required. A rearrangement was called productive if the CDR3 had no stop codons and remained in frame with V and J, and every other rearrangement was called non-productive. CDR3 was defined by IMGT convention, running from the second conserved V-encoded cysteine to the conserved J-encoded phenylalanine. The earlier analysis of about 560 of the donors excluded any sequence lacking an unambiguous match to a single V gene segment. In an earlier analysis of several hundred of the donors, a V segment was called functional when productive rearrangements were above 56.7%, and segregating when the standard deviation between donors exceeded 5%. To diagnose cytomegalovirus status from the catalog of TCR beta chain sequences, a statistical classification framework was built. In a later analysis, V and J genes were assigned by comparing TCR nucleotide sequences against IMGT/GENE-DB human TR gene sequences. A later analysis assigned CDR3 sequences and most-parsimonious VDJ recombination scenarios with the TCRdist pipeline. In a later analysis, each TCR beta chain was defined by its CDR3 amino acid sequence together with its V-gene family, and reads lacking a unique V-gene family were excluded. In a later analysis, approximately 640 highly shared, low-generation-probability nucleotide sequences were removed to address suspected cross-contamination and a sequencing artifact. For each public chain, a later analysis derived a clonal expansion index from normalized ranks of inferred template counts within each repertoire. In a later analysis, generation probabilities were computed with a VDJ recombination model fitted to out-of-frame rearrangements, and the resulting probabilities were checked against IGoR. In a later analysis, TCR-TCR, TCR-HLA and TCR-CMV co-occurrence was scored with hypergeometric tests, and a repertoire-size bias correction was applied to TCR pairs. False discovery rates were estimated in a later analysis by permuting HLA or CMV assignments 20 times. In a later analysis, co-occurring TCRs were grouped with DBSCAN, and TCRdist sequence similarity was added when clustering was performed within HLA-allele-positive subsets. Co-occurrence clustering excluded repertoires with fewer than 30,000 or more than 120,000 public chains, plus five with anomalous nucleotide sharing. What TCRdb holds here is the immuneACCESS table cut down to in-frame rearrangements. Part of the clones is not present; checked against another copy, under half of the missing clones reflect an unresolved V gene, and the others are unexplained. V and J calls and clone size are given by that table; D and trimming were obtained from the DNA. The sample table contains 100,000 to 150,000 clones; only one count was recorded for approximately 74% of them. The ten largest clones add up to approximately 3.9% of the sample.

V is pruned by 4 bases and J by 6 bases, leaving 5 bases of the junction without a gene match. The CDR3 runs 14 residues from the cysteine to the phenylalanine. The CDR3 DNA has 42 bases and is translated from base 1. CDR1 and CDR2, per the germline V gene, are MGHRA and YSYEKL. Sequencing used PBMCs. The sequence came from a man aged 40-49 years in good health and CMV-seropositive. The rearranged chain carries TRBV4-1 and TRBJ1-1; 10 middle bases align to TRBD1. The CDR3 sequence is CASSLRDRGSEAFF. The nucleotide sequence is given as TGCGCCAGCAGCCTTCGGGACAGGGGCTCTGAAGCTTTCTTT.